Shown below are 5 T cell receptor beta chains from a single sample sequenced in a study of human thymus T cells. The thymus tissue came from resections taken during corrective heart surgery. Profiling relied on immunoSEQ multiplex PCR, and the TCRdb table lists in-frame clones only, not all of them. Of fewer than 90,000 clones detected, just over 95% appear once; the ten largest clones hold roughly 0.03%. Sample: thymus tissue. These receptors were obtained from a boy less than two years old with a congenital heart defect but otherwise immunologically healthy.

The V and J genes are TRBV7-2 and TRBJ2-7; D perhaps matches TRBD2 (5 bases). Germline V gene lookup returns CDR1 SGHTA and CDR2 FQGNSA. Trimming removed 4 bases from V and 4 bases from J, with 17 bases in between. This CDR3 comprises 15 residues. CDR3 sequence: CASSSIEGGSYEQYF. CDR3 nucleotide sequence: TGTGCCAGCAGCTCCATAGAGGGCGGTTCATACGAGCAGTACTTC.

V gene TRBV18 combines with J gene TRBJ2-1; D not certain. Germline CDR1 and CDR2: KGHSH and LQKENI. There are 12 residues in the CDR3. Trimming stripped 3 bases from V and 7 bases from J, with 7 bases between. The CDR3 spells CASSPKRNEQFF. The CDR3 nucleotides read TGTGCCAGCTCACCGAAAAGGAATGAGCAGTTCTTC.

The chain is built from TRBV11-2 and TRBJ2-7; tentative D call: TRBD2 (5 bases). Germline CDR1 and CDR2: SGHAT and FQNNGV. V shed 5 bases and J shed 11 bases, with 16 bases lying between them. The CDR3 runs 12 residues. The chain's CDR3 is CASSPSHLREYF. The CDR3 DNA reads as TGTGCCAGCAGCCCTTCCCATTTGAGGGAGTACTTC.

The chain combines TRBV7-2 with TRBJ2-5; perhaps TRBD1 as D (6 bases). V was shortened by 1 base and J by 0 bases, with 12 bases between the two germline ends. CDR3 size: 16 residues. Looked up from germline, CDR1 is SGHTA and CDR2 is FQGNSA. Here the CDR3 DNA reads TGTGCCAGCAGCTTAGAAGGGGGAACATACCAAGAGACCCAGTACTTC. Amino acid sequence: CASSLEGGTYQETQYF. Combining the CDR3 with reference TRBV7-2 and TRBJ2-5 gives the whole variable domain GAGVSQSPSNKVTEKGKDVELRCDPISGHTALYWYRQSLGQGLEFLIYFQGNSAPDKSGLPSDRFSAERTGGSVSTLTIQRTQQEDSAVYLCASSLEGGTYQETQYFGPGTRLLVL.

The CDR3 here is CASSPAGNDNSPLHF. The CDR3 nucleotides read TGTGCCAGCTCCCCCGCGGGAAATGATAATTCACCCCTCCACTTT. V gene TRBV6-6 combines with J gene TRBJ1-6; no definite D call. The V and J ends lost 8 bases and 5 bases respectively, with 16 bases between them. From germline, CDR1 is MNHNY and CDR2 SVGAGI (reference sequence). The CDR3 consists of 15 residues.